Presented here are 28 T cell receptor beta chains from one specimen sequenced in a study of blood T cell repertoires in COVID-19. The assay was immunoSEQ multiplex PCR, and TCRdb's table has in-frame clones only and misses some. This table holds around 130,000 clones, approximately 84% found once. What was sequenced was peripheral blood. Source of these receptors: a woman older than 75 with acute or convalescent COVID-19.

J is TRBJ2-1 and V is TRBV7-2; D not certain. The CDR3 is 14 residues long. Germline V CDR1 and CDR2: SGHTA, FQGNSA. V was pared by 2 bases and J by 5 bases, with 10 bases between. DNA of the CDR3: TGTGCCAGCAGCTTATGGGTAGCCGACAATGAGCAGTTCTTC. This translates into CASSLWVADNEQFF.

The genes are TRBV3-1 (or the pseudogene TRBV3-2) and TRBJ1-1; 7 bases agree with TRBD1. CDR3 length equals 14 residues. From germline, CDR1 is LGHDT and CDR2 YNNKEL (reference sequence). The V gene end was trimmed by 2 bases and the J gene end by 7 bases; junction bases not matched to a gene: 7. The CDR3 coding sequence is TGTGCCAGCAGCCAAAGGGCCGGGGACAGTGAAGCTTTCTTT. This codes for CASSQRAGDSEAFF.

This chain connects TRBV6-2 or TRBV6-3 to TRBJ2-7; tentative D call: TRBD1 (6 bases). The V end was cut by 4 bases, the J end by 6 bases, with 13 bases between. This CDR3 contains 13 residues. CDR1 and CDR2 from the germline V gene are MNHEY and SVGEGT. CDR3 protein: CASSSATGPEQYF. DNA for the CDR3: TGTGCCAGCAGTTCCGCGACAGGTCCCGAGCAGTACTTC.

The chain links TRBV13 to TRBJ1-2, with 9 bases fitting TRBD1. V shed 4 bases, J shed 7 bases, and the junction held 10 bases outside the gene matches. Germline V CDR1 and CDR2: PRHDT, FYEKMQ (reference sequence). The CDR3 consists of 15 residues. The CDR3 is CASSSAGTGYGGYTF. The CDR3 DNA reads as TGTGCCAGCAGCTCCGCCGGGACAGGGTATGGTGGCTACACCTTC.

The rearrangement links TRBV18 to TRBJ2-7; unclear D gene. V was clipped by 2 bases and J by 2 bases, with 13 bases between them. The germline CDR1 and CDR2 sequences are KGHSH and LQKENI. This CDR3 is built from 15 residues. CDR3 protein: CASSPAQAHTYEQYF. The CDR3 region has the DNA TGTGCCAGCTCACCAGCCCAGGCCCATACCTACGAGCAGTACTTC.

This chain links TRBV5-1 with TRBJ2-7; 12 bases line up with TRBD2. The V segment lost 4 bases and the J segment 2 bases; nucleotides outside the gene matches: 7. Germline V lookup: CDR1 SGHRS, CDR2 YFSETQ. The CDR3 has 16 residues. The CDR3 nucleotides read TGCGCCAGCAGCCCCCAGACTAGCGGGGGAACCTACGAGCAGTACTTC. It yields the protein CASSPQTSGGTYEQYF.

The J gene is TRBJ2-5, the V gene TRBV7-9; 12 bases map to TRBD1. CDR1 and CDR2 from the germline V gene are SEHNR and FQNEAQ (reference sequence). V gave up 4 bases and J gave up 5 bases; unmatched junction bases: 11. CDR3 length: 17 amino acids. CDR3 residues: CASSSGTGGINFETQYF. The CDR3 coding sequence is TGTGCCAGCAGCTCCGGGACAGGGGGCATCAATTTCGAGACCCAGTACTTC.

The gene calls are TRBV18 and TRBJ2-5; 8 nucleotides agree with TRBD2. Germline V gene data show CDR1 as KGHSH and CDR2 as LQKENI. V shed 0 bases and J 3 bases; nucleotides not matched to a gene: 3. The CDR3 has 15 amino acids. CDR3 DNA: TGTGCCAGCTCACCACCATCAGCGGGAGAAGAGACCCAGTACTTC. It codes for CASSPPSAGEETQYF.

The CDR3 here is CASRPTGFGTDTQYF. The CDR3, as DNA: TGTGCCAGCAGACCCACAGGCTTCGGGACAGATACGCAGTATTTT. The chain couples TRBV6-5 to TRBJ2-3; D might be TRBD1 (5 bases). Germline CDR1 and CDR2: MNHEY and SVGAGI. Trimming removed 6 bases from V and 3 bases from J, with 16 bases in between. The CDR3 is made up of 15 amino acids.

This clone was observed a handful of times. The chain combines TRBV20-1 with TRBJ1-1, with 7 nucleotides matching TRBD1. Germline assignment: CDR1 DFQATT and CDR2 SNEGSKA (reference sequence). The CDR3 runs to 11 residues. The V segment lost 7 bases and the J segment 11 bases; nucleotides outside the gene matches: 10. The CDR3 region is CSVDRVGDAFF. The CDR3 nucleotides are TGCAGTGTAGACAGGGTCGGCGATGCTTTCTTT.

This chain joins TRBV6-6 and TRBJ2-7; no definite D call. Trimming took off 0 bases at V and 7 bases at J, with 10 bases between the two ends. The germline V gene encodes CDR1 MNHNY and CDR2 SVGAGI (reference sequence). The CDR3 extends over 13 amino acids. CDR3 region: CASSYSNGWEQYF. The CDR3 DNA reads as TGTGCCAGCAGTTACTCGAACGGGTGGGAGCAGTACTTC.

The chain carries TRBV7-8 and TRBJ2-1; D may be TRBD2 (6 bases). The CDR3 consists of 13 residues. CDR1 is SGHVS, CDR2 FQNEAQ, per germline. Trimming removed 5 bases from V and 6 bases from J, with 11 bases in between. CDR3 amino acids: CASSRGTRNEQFF. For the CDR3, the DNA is TGTGCCAGCAGCCGCGGGACTCGCAATGAGCAGTTCTTC.

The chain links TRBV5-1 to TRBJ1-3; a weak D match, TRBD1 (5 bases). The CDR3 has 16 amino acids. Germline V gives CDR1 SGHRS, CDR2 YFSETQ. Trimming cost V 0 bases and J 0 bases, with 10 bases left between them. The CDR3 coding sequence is TGCGCCAGCAGCTTGGGCGGGGGGACCTCTGGAAACACCATATATTTT. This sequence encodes CASSLGGGTSGNTIYF.

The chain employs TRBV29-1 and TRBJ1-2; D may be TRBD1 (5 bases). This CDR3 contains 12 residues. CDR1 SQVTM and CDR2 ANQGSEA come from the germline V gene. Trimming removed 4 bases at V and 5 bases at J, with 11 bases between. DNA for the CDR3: TGCAGCGTTGCTAGACAGACTTATGGCTACACCTTC. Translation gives CSVARQTYGYTF.

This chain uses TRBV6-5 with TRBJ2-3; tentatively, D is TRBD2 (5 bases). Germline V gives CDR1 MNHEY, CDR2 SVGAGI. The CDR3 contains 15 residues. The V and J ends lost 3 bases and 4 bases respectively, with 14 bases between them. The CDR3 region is CASSYMGSSADTQYF. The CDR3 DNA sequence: TGTGCCAGCAGTTATATGGGGAGTAGCGCAGATACGCAGTATTTT.

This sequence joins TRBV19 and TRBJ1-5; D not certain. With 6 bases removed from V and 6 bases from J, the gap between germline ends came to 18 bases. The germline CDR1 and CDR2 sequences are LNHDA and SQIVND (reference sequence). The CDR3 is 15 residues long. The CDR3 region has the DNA TGTGCCAGTAGGCCCGTCGAGAGGGTGGGTCAGCCCCAGCATTTT. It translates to CASRPVERVGQPQHF.

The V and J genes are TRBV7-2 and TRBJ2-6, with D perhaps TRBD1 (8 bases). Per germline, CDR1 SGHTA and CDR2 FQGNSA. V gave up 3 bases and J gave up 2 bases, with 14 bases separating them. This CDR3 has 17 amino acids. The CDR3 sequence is CASSLTGEGPGANVLTF. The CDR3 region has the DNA TGTGCCAGCAGCTTGACAGGGGAGGGCCCTGGGGCCAACGTCCTGACTTTC.

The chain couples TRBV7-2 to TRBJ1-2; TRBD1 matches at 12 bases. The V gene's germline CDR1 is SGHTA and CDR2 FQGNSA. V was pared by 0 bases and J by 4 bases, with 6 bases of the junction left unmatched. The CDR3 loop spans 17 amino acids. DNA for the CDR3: TGTGCCAGCAGCTTAGCGGCGGGGGACAGGGGGCTCTATGGCTACACCTTC. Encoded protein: CASSLAAGDRGLYGYTF.

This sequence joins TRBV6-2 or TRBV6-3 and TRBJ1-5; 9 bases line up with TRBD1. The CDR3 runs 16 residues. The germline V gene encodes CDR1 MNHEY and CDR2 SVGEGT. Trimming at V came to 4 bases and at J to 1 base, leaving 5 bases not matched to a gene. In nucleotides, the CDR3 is TGTGCCAGCAGTTCACAGGGGGCGCGGAGCAATCAGCCCCAGCATTTT. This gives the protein CASSSQGARSNQPQHF.

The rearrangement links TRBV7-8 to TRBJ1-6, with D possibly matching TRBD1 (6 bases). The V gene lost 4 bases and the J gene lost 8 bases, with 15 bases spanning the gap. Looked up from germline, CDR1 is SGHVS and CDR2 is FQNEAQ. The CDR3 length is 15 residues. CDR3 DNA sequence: TGTGCCAGCAGCTCCTACAGGGAAGGTGATTCACCCCTCCACTTT. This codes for CASSSYREGDSPLHF.

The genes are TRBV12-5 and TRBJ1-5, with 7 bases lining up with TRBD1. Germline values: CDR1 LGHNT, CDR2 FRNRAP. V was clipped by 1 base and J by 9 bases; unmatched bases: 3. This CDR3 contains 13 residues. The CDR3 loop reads CASGLGGDRPQHF. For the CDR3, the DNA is TGTGCTAGTGGTTTGGGGGGGGACAGGCCCCAGCATTTT.

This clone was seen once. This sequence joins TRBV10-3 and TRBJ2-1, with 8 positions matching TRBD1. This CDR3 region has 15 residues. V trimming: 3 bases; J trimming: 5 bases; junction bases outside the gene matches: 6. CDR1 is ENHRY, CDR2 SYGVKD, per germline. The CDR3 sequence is CAISDPGQDNNEQFF. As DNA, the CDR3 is TGTGCCATCAGTGACCCGGGACAGGATAACAATGAGCAGTTCTTC.

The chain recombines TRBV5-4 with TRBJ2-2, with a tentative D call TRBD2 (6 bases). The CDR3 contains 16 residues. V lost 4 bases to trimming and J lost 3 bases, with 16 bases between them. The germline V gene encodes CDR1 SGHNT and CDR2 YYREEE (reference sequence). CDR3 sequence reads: CASSAGSPRDTGELFF. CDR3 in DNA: TGTGCCAGCAGCGCGGGATCTCCGAGGGACACCGGGGAGCTGTTTTTT.

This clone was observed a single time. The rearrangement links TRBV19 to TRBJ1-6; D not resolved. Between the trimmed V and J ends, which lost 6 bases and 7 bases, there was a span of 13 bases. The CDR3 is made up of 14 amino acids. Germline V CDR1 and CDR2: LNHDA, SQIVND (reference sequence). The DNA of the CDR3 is TGTGCCAGTAGAAGAGGGAGTTTCAATTCACCCCTCCACTTT. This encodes CASRRGSFNSPLHF.

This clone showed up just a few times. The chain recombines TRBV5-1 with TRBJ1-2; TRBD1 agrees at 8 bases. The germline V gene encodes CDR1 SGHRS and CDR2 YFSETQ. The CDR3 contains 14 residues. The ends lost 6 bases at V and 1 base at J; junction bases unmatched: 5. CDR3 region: CASKAQGVNYGYTF. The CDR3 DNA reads TGCGCCAGCAAAGCACAGGGGGTTAACTATGGCTACACCTTC.

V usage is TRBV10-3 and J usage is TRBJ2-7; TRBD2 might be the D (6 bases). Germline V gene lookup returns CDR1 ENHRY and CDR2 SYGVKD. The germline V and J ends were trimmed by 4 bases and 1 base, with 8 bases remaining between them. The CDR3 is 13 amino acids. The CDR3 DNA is TGTGCCATCAGTGGGCGGGAATCCTACGAGCAGTACTTC. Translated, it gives CAISGRESYEQYF.

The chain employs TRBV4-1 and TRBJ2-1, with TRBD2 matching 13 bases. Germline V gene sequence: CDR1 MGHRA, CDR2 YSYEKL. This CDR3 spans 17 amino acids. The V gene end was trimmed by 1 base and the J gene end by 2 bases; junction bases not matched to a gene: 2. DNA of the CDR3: TGCGCCAGCAGCCAAGTTACTAGCGGGAGGGCCTACAATGAGCAGTTCTTC. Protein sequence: CASSQVTSGRAYNEQFF.

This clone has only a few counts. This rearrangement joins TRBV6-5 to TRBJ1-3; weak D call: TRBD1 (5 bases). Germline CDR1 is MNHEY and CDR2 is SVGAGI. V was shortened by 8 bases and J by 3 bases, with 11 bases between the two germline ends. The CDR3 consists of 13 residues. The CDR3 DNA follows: TGTGCCAGCGGTAGGGACTTTGGAAACACCATATATTTT. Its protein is CASGRDFGNTIYF.